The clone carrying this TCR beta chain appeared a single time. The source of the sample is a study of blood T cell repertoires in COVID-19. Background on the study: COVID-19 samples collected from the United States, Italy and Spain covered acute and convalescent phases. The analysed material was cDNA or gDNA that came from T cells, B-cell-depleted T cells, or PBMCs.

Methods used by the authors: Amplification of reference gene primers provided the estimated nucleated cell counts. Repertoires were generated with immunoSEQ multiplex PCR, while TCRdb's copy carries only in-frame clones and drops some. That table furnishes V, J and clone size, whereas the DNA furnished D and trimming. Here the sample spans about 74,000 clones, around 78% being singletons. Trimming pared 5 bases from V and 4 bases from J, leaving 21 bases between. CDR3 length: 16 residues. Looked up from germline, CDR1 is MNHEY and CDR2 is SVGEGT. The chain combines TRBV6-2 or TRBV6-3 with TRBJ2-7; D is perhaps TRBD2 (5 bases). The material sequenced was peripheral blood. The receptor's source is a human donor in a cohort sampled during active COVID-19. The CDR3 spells CASSIPPGTLLYEQYF. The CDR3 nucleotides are TGTGCCAGCAGTATCCCCCCGGGAACCCTATTGTACGAGCAGTACTTC.